The entry below describes one T cell receptor (beta chain). Antigen unknown. A read error may produce the germline difference seen at one junction end. This specimen comes from a study of long-term antiretroviral therapy in people with HIV. Findings and caveats of the study: The clones with expansion before ART were dominant in the repertoire at all time points.

The CDR3 contains 13 residues. Germline CDR1 is SGHRS and CDR2 is YFSETQ. The libraries were made with immunoSEQ v3.0 at survey level. Only in-frame clones appear in the TCRdb table, and some are missing; sequencing was by immunoSEQ multiplex PCR. The sample has tens of thousands of clones, more than 80% seen once. The J gene is TRBJ2-7, the V gene TRBV5-1, with D perhaps TRBD2 (5 bases). The receptor was isolated from a woman between 35 and 50 years old with HIV. Sequencing was performed on unsorted PBMCs, taken more than 5 years after starting antiretroviral therapy. DNA for the CDR3: TGCGCCAGCAGTCCGCGGGCCATCTCGCCGCCAGACTTC. It encodes CASSPRAISPPDF.